The rows below give T cell receptor beta chains drawn from one sample of a study of cytomegalovirus exposure and HLA in healthy donors. Assay: immunoSEQ multiplex PCR; the TCRdb copy retains only in-frame clones and omits some. Of 100,000 to 150,000 clones in the sample, around three quarters were seen once. Sequenced material: PBMCs. Source of these receptors: an older woman in good health and CMV-seropositive. Both conserved end residues are part of each CDR3. A D gene is named only where the DNA matches it firmly. Clone size is not always given. Where it is, it says once, few, many or a class for expanded clones.

J: TRBJ2-5
size: NA
V: TRBV6-1
D: NA
CDR3: CASSPAGARTQYF
DNA: TGTGCCAGCAGCCCGGCGGGGGCTCGGACCCAGTACTTC

J: TRBJ2-1
size: few
V: TRBV7-9
D: NA
CDR3: CASSPYRVHEQFF
DNA: TGTGCCAGCAGCCCATACAGGGTTCATGAGCAGTTCTTC

J: TRBJ2-7
size: NA
V: TRBV4-2
D: NA
CDR3: CASSQGRSYEQYF
DNA: TGTGCCAGCAGCCAAGGGCGGTCCTACGAGCAGTACTTC

J: TRBJ2-1
size: NA
V: TRBV29-1
D: TRBD1
CDR3: CSATRTGVYNEQFF
DNA: TGCAGCGCCACCAGGACAGGGGTCTACAATGAGCAGTTCTTC

J: TRBJ1-4
size: NA
V: TRBV5-1
D: TRBD1
CDR3: CASSADRVDEKLFF
DNA: TGCGCCAGCAGCGCGGACAGGGTAGATGAAAAACTGTTTTTT

J: TRBJ1-4
size: NA
V: TRBV11-2
D: NA
CDR3: CASSRGIATNEKLFF
DNA: TGTGCCAGCAGCCGGGGGATTGCAACTAATGAAAAACTGTTTTTT

J: TRBJ2-7
size: few
V: TRBV6-6
D: NA
CDR3: CASSYGGNEQYF
DNA: TGTGCCAGCAGTTATGGCGGAAACGAGCAGTACTTC

J: TRBJ2-3
size: few
V: TRBV19
D: TRBD2
CDR3: CASSRTSGGGGGDTQYF
DNA: TGTGCCAGTAGTAGGACTAGCGGGGGAGGAGGTGGAGATACGCAGTATTTT

J: TRBJ1-2
size: once
V: TRBV5-1
D: TRBD1
CDR3: CASSEGQNYGYTF
DNA: TGCGCCAGCAGCGAGGGACAGAACTATGGCTACACCTTC

J: TRBJ1-4
size: few
V: TRBV11-2
D: NA
CDR3: CASSRGQLNEKLFF
DNA: TGTGCCAGCAGCCGTGGACAGCTAAATGAAAAACTGTTTTTT

J: TRBJ2-5
size: few
V: TRBV5-4
D: TRBD2
CDR3: CASSLVAGGRETQYF
DNA: TGTGCCAGCAGCTTGGTAGCGGGGGGGCGGGAGACCCAGTACTTC

J: TRBJ1-5
size: NA
V: TRBV7-8
D: NA
CDR3: CASSLVPRNQPQHF
DNA: TGTGCCAGCAGCTTAGTCCCGAGGAATCAGCCCCAGCATTTT

J: TRBJ2-2
size: NA
V: TRBV7-2
D: NA
CDR3: CASSLYVWVGQTNTGELFF
DNA: TGTGCCAGCAGCCTCTACGTTTGGGTGGGACAAACGAACACCGGGGAGCTGTTTTTT

J: TRBJ1-2
size: once
V: TRBV18
D: NA
CDR3: CASHLAGAHGYTF
DNA: TGTGCCAGCCACCTGGCGGGGGCGCATGGCTACACCTTC

J: TRBJ1-1
size: NA
V: TRBV14
D: NA
CDR3: CASSLDRRQNTEAFF
DNA: TGTGCCAGCAGCCTCGACAGGAGACAGAACACTGAAGCTTTCTTT

J: TRBJ2-3
size: NA
V: TRBV15
D: NA
CDR3: CATSRDRVASDTQYF
DNA: TGTGCCACCAGCAGAGATAGAGTAGCTTCCGATACGCAGTATTTT

J: TRBJ2-2
size: NA
V: TRBV6-5
D: NA
CDR3: CASSYDLYTGELFF
DNA: TGTGCCAGCAGTTACGACTTGTACACCGGGGAGCTGTTTTTT

J: TRBJ1-3
size: NA
V: TRBV7-2
D: NA
CDR3: CASSATRGNTIYF
DNA: TGTGCCAGCAGCGCGACACGGGGAAACACCATATATTTT

J: TRBJ2-5
size: NA
V: TRBV7-3
D: NA
CDR3: CASSSQGGQETQYF
DNA: TGTGCCAGCAGCTCTCAGGGGGGCCAAGAGACCCAGTACTTC

J: TRBJ1-2
size: NA
V: TRBV5-1
D: NA
CDR3: CASSLDGGTGYGYTF
DNA: TGCGCCAGCAGCTTGGACGGGGGGACGGGGTATGGCTACACCTTC

J: TRBJ1-5
size: NA
V: TRBV6-1
D: NA
CDR3: CASAVVATVDQPQHF
DNA: TGTGCCAGCGCGGTGGTGGCGACAGTAGATCAGCCCCAGCATTTT

J: TRBJ2-7
size: NA
V: TRBV7-3
D: NA
CDR3: CASSLRAGADYEQYF
DNA: TGTGCCAGCAGCTTGAGGGCAGGGGCCGATTACGAGCAGTACTTC

J: TRBJ2-7
size: NA
V: TRBV6-5
D: NA
CDR3: CASRSGRGVREQYF
DNA: TGTGCCAGCAGGTCGGGCAGGGGAGTTCGGGAGCAGTACTTC

J: TRBJ2-1
size: NA
V: TRBV5-4
D: TRBD1
CDR3: CATRSTGLNEQFF
DNA: TGTGCCACCCGATCGACAGGGCTAAATGAGCAGTTCTTC

J: TRBJ2-3
size: NA
V: TRBV28
D: TRBD1
CDR3: CASSLRQGVSTDTQYF
DNA: TGTGCCAGCAGTCTAAGACAGGGTGTGAGCACAGATACGCAGTATTTT

J: TRBJ2-2
size: NA
V: TRBV4-3
D: NA
CDR3: CASSQDSPGGGELFF
DNA: TGCGCCAGCAGCCAAGACAGCCCTGGCGGCGGGGAGCTGTTTTTT

J: TRBJ2-1
size: NA
V: TRBV7-9
D: TRBD1
CDR3: CASSLEGAPYNEQFF
DNA: TGTGCCAGCAGCTTAGAGGGGGCCCCTTACAATGAGCAGTTCTTC

J: TRBJ2-5
size: NA
V: TRBV5-1
D: NA
CDR3: CASSLVAGWLETQYF
DNA: TGCGCCAGCAGCTTGGTGGCAGGTTGGTTGGAGACCCAGTACTTC

J: TRBJ1-1
size: NA
V: TRBV18
D: NA
CDR3: CASSPGRYTEAFF
DNA: TGTGCCAGCTCACCGGGGCGGTACACTGAAGCTTTCTTT

J: TRBJ1-2
size: NA
V: TRBV7-2
D: NA
CDR3: CASSRRVENYGYTF
DNA: TGTGCCAGCAGCCGCAGGGTGGAGAACTATGGCTACACCTTC

J: TRBJ2-7
size: NA
V: TRBV5-1
D: TRBD1
CDR3: CASDSGGRTGGVYGQYF
DNA: TGCGCCAGCGACTCAGGCGGTAGGACAGGAGGTGTCTACGGGCAGTACTTC

J: TRBJ2-5
size: NA
V: TRBV5-4
D: NA
CDR3: CASSWGGGAGSETQYF
DNA: TGTGCCAGCAGCTGGGGTGGTGGGGCTGGTTCGGAGACCCAGTACTTC

J: TRBJ2-7
size: NA
V: TRBV9
D: NA
CDR3: CASSPRPGYEWDEQYF
DNA: TGTGCCAGCAGCCCGAGACCAGGGTACGAATGGGACGAGCAGTACTTC

J: TRBJ1-2
size: NA
V: TRBV7-2
D: NA
CDR3: CASSFQRGRANYGYTF
DNA: TGTGCCAGCAGCTTTCAGCGGGGTAGGGCTAACTATGGCTACACCTTC

J: TRBJ2-4
size: NA
V: TRBV5-4
D: TRBD2
CDR3: CASSLEAGGGKNIQYF
DNA: TGTGCCAGCAGCTTGGAGGCGGGAGGAGGCAAAAACATCCAGTACTTC

J: TRBJ1-5
size: NA
V: TRBV25-1
D: NA
CDR3: CASSESSVAGLEQPQHF
DNA: TGTGCCAGCAGTGAATCTAGCGTGGCGGGTCTTGAACAGCCCCAGCATTTT

J: TRBJ1-1
size: NA
V: TRBV27
D: TRBD1
CDR3: CASSSQGAKAFF
DNA: TGTGCCAGCAGTTCTCAGGGGGCAAAAGCTTTCTTT

J: TRBJ2-6
size: NA
V: TRBV4-3
D: TRBD2
CDR3: CASSRVLAGGSGANVLTF
DNA: TGCGCCAGCAGCCGCGTACTAGCGGGGGGCTCTGGGGCCAACGTCCTGACTTTC

J: TRBJ1-2
size: NA
V: TRBV7-3
D: NA
CDR3: CASSLVRGYGYTF
DNA: TGTGCCAGCAGCTTGGTCCGCGGCTATGGCTACACCTTC

J: TRBJ1-4
size: NA
V: TRBV18
D: NA
CDR3: CASSPMSGTPNEKLFF
DNA: TGTGCCAGCTCACCGATGAGCGGGACACCTAATGAAAAACTGTTTTTT

J: TRBJ1-1
size: few
V: TRBV11-3
D: NA
CDR3: CASSPGQHTEAFF
DNA: TGTGCCAGCAGCCCAGGACAGCACACTGAGGCTTTCTTT

J: TRBJ1-1
size: NA
V: TRBV13
D: NA
CDR3: CASSFPRTIRGAFF
DNA: TGTGCCAGCAGCTTTCCCCGCACAATTCGGGGAGCTTTCTTT

J: TRBJ2-5
size: NA
V: TRBV7-8
D: TRBD1
CDR3: CASSPRRTGGWVQPRFETQYF
DNA: TGTGCCAGCAGCCCACGTAGGACAGGGGGGTGGGTTCAGCCGAGATTCGAGACCCAGTACTTC

J: TRBJ2-7
size: NA
V: TRBV7-9
D: TRBD2
CDR3: CASSRTSGSPHEQYF
DNA: TGTGCCAGCAGCCGGACTAGCGGGAGTCCCCACGAGCAGTACTTC

J: TRBJ2-5
size: NA
V: TRBV7-2
D: TRBD1
CDR3: CASSPRTGADETQYF
DNA: TGTGCCAGCAGCCCAAGGACAGGGGCGGACGAGACCCAGTACTTC

J: TRBJ2-1
size: NA
V: TRBV7-3
D: NA
CDR3: CASSLIPSSYNEQFF
DNA: TGTGCCAGCAGCTTAATCCCGAGCTCCTACAATGAGCAGTTCTTC

J: TRBJ2-3
size: once
V: TRBV5-4
D: NA
CDR3: CASSLDGASESTDTQYF
DNA: TGTGCCAGCAGCTTGGATGGGGCTAGCGAATCCACAGATACGCAGTATTTT

J: TRBJ2-7
size: NA
V: TRBV9
D: NA
CDR3: CASSVASLGEQYF
DNA: TGTGCCAGCAGCGTAGCTAGTCTCGGCGAGCAGTACTTC

J: TRBJ2-7
size: NA
V: TRBV5-5
D: TRBD1
CDR3: CASSLSLGQHLYEQYF
DNA: TGTGCCAGCAGCTTGTCCTTGGGACAGCACCTATACGAGCAGTACTTC

J: TRBJ2-4
size: NA
V: TRBV11-3
D: TRBD2
CDR3: CASTSGGSGLGNIQYF
DNA: TGTGCCAGCACGTCGGGAGGGTCGGGTCTTGGAAACATTCAGTACTTC

J: TRBJ2-3
size: NA
V: TRBV4-3
D: TRBD2
CDR3: CASSQVLAGDTDTQYF
DNA: TGCGCCAGCAGCCAAGTACTAGCGGGGGACACAGATACGCAGTATTTT

J: TRBJ2-5
size: NA
V: TRBV5-8
D: TRBD2
CDR3: CASSFPGTSGGARETQYF
DNA: TGTGCCAGCAGCTTCCCCGGGACTAGCGGGGGGGCCAGGGAGACCCAGTACTTC

J: TRBJ1-1
size: NA
V: TRBV11-2
D: NA
CDR3: CASSLRVKNTEAFF
DNA: TGTGCCAGCAGCTTACGTGTAAAGAACACTGAAGCTTTCTTT

J: TRBJ1-1
size: NA
V: TRBV4-2
D: NA
CDR3: CASSQESLSGVNTEAFF
DNA: TGTGCCAGCAGCCAAGAAAGTTTGTCAGGGGTGAACACTGAAGCTTTCTTT

J: TRBJ2-2
size: few
V: TRBV5-4
D: TRBD1
CDR3: CASSSDRDNTGELFF
DNA: TGTGCCAGCAGCTCGGACAGGGATAACACCGGGGAGCTGTTTTTT

J: TRBJ2-2
size: NA
V: TRBV7-2
D: TRBD1
CDR3: CASSKGQGTGELFF
DNA: TGTGCCAGCAGCAAAGGACAGGGGACGGGGGAGCTGTTTTTT